One and the same sample provided the 11 T cell receptor beta chains below, sequenced in a study of blood T cells in healthy people across ages. Using a J-beta primer mix together with a sample-barcoded 5' primer, a second PCR was run for roughly 6 to 12 cycles. TCRdb re-analysed the 5' RACE reads in MiXCR, keeping a single row per CDR3 protein. The sample yields about 1.8 million distinct CDR3 sequences, less than 50% seen once. Sequencing was done on a sample of blood. The receptors come from a woman in her 40s in good health.

This clonotype turned up a few times. This chain joins TRBV4-3 and TRBJ2-5; D is undetermined. The germline V gene encodes CDR1 LGHNA and CDR2 YSLEER. V was trimmed by 1 base and J by 1 base, leaving 7 bases between them. The CDR3 extends over 14 amino acids. In DNA form, the CDR3 reads TGCGCCAGCAGCCAAGCTCCATTCCAAGAGACCCAGTACTTC. Encoded protein: CASSQAPFQETQYF.

This clonotype has just one count. This chain links TRBV5-6 with TRBJ1-5; 8 bases align to TRBD1. Trimming cost V 1 base and J 4 bases; bases outside gene matches: 4. The CDR3 covers 15 residues. Germline V lookup: CDR1 SGHDT, CDR2 YYEEEE. CDR3 protein: CASSLLTGVNQPQHF. CDR3 DNA: TGTGCCAGCAGCTTGTTGACAGGGGTTAATCAGCCCCAGCATTTT. Supplemented by reference TRBV5-6 and TRBJ1-5, the full variable domain reads DAGVTQSPTHLIKTRGQQVTLRCSPKSGHDTVSWYQQALGQGPQFIFQYYEEEERQRGNFPDRFSGHQFPNYSSELNVNALLLGDSALYLCASSLLTGVNQPQHFGDGTRLSIL.

This sequence joins TRBV6-2 or TRBV6-3 and TRBJ2-5; D possibly corresponds to TRBD1 (6 bases). With 6 bases removed from V and 1 base from J, the gap between germline ends came to 27 bases. CDR3 length: 19 amino acids. From germline, CDR1 is MNHEY and CDR2 SVGEGT. The CDR3 region has the DNA TGTGCCAGCAGACTACTAACAGGGAGCATAACCCCCCTCCAAGAGACCCAGTACTTC. It encodes CASRLLTGSITPLQETQYF.

This chain joins TRBV7-9 and TRBJ2-1; 10 nucleotides align to TRBD2. The CDR3 runs to 14 residues. With 5 bases clipped from V and 6 bases from J, the junction kept 4 bases outside the gene matches. Germline CDR1 SEHNR, CDR2 FQNEAQ (reference sequence). The CDR3 loop is CASSLIAGGNEQFF. CDR3 DNA sequence: TGTGCCAGCAGCCTCATAGCGGGGGGCAATGAGCAGTTCTTC.

The V gene is TRBV18, the J gene TRBJ2-3, with D possibly called TRBD1 or TRBD2 (5 bases each). Per the germline V gene, CDR1 is KGHSH and CDR2 is LQKENI. V was cut by 3 bases and J by 0 bases, with 19 bases left in between. The CDR3 is 18 amino acids. The CDR3 DNA follows: TGTGCCAGCTCACCGCCGGAGGTAGGGGCGCGGAGCACAGATACGCAGTATTTT. It yields the protein CASSPPEVGARSTDTQYF.

The chain uses TRBV20-1 and TRBJ2-5; D call uncertain. The V and J ends lost 5 bases and 0 bases respectively, with 10 bases between them. CDR3 size: 13 residues. Germline values: CDR1 DFQATT, CDR2 SNEGSKA (reference sequence). DNA of the CDR3: TGCAGTGCTCCTACCCAGTACCAAGAGACCCAGTACTTC. This codes for CSAPTQYQETQYF.

This clonotype was seen a single time. This rearrangement joins TRBV2 to TRBJ2-5; 9 bases align to TRBD1. The CDR3 is 14 residues long. CDR1 is SNHLY and CDR2 is FYNNEI in the germline V gene. Losses at the gene ends were 5 bases for V and 11 bases for J; bases not matched to a gene: 12. CDR3 sequence: CASSRTGDYNEQYF. As DNA, the CDR3 is TGTGCCAGCAGTCGGACAGGGGACTACAATGAGCAGTACTTC.

At least ten counts were recorded for this clonotype. CDR3: CASSVGISYEQYF. CDR3 nucleotide sequence: TGTGCCAGCAGTGTGGGCATCTCCTACGAGCAGTACTTC. The chain combines TRBV27 with TRBJ2-7; unclear D gene. The germline gives CDR1 MNHEY, CDR2 SMNVEV (reference sequence). This CDR3 is built from 13 residues. V was cut by 5 bases and J by 0 bases, with 8 bases left in between.

The V gene is TRBV4-2, the J gene TRBJ1-5; no definite D call. Germline V lookup: CDR1 LGHNA, CDR2 YNFKEQ. V was clipped by 1 base and J by 0 bases, with 13 bases between them. The CDR3 loop spans 17 amino acids. The CDR3: CASSQGREGYSNQPQHF. CDR3 bases: TGTGCCAGCAGCCAAGGTCGAGAAGGGTATAGCAATCAGCCCCAGCATTTT.

V is TRBV11-2 and J is TRBJ1-1, with D tentatively TRBD1 (6 bases). Trimming cost V 0 bases and J 0 bases, with 11 bases left between them. The CDR3 is 16 amino acids. CDR1 SGHAT and CDR2 FQNNGV come from the germline V gene. CDR3 sequence (DNA): TGTGCCAGCAGCTTAGAACAGGGACCATTGAACACTGAAGCTTTCTTT. It codes for CASSLEQGPLNTEAFF. The full variable domain, its missing parts supplied by reference TRBV11-2 and TRBJ1-1, is EAGVAQSPRYKIIEKRQSVAFWCNPISGHATLYWYQQILGQGPKLLIQFQNNGVVDDSQLPKDRFSAERLKGVDSTLKIQPAKLEDSAVYLCASSLEQGPLNTEAFFGQGTRLTVV.

This clonotype has more than one count but fewer than ten. The rearrangement joins TRBV12-3 or TRBV12-4 to TRBJ2-1, with 9 nucleotides matching TRBD1. V was pared by 5 bases and J by 4 bases, with 9 bases of the junction left unmatched. The CDR3 has 16 amino acids. The CDR3 is CASSITGTGFYNEQFF. DNA of the CDR3: TGTGCCAGCAGTATTACGGGGACAGGGTTTTACAATGAGCAGTTCTTC.